This TCR beta chain was sequenced in a study of PD-1 blockade in classical Hodgkin lymphoma (dated by TCRdb to about 2020). As for the study more broadly: Nivolumab dosing was 3 mg/kg intravenously every 2 weeks, continuing until either disease progression or unacceptable toxicity. A peripheral blood immune signature of response to PD-1 blockade in classical Hodgkin lymphoma was defined using TCR beta sequencing and CyTOF. General findings and caveats noted by the study authors: The study covered only a single clinical trial cohort, and the causes of the repertoire differences, possibly disease activity or prior therapy, were still not defined. Newly diagnosed patients were reported to have lower baseline TCR diversity than healthy donors, and relapsed/refractory patients were reported to have lower baseline TCR diversity still. Patients starting nivolumab less than 1 year after ASCT had lower diversity and were excluded from later analyses to avoid confounding by immune reconstitution. CD4+ but not CD8+ TCR diversity rose significantly by C4D1 (p=0.0027 vs p=0.16), most apparent in complete responders (p=0.02). Trial patients achieving complete response had baseline diversity similar to newly diagnosed patients, whereas partial responders and progressors had significantly lower diversity.

A distance of 12 bases separates the germline ends of V and J, which lose 8 bases and 1 base respectively. The CDR3 covers 13 residues, taking in both the cysteine and the phenylalanine. Only CDR3 DNA is held: 39 bases, read in frame from base 1. According to the germline V gene, CDR1 reads MNHEY and CDR2 reads SVGAGI. Reading the label with the study, this specimen's time point is: cycle 4 day 1 (C4D1), after six to seven weeks of nivolumab. Relapse after autologous stem cell transplantation had occurred in all trial patients, and cohorts A, B and C were distinguished by prior brentuximab vedotin exposure. A total of around 59 patients with relapsed/refractory classical Hodgkin lymphoma made up the trial cohort, and each patient's best overall response was complete response, partial response or progressive disease. Trial patients were treated with single-agent nivolumab in the multi-cohort phase II CheckMate 205 trial. An independent review committee assessed best overall response by applying the 2007 International Working Group response criteria. Trial PBMCs were obtained immediately prior to nivolumab initiation (C1D1) and on therapy at cycle 2 day 1 and cycle 4 day 1. After peripheral blood was drawn into 8 mL Vacutainer Cell Preparation Tubes, PBMCs were isolated by centrifugation and then cryopreserved.

Remarks on this clone: The antigen it recognizes is unknown. Nothing much larger sits one base from this clone, and base qualities are not available.

Genomic DNA was isolated using the Qiagen DNeasy kit from unsorted PBMCs as well as from negatively selected CD4+ and CD8+ fractions. Using primers that anneal to V and J segments, immunoSEQ multiplex PCR amplified the TCR beta CDR3 regions. A synthetic immune receptor repertoire was used to minimize amplification bias, and any remaining bias was removed computationally after sequencing. Per the original workflow: Custom Python scripts were used to quantify repertoire diversity as the Shannon entropy index. Unsorted, CD4+ and CD8+ repertoires were analyzed separately, except in combined analyses where CD4+ and CD8+ sequences were merged in silico. A clone was considered expanded if an increase in frequency of at least 2-fold after treatment relative to C1D1 was found, and a pseudocount of 0.5 was applied to clones undetected at baseline. Clones with 0 or 1 copy at C1D1 were classified as singleton clones, and clones with 2 or more copies were classified as non-singleton clones. Clones expanded in unsorted samples were labelled as CD4+, CD8+ or unknown by matching protein sequences in sorted samples from the same patient. Diversity changes from C1D1 to C4D1 were tested in paired samples using Wilcoxon tests. Imported from immuneACCESS, the table was reduced by TCRdb to in-frame sequences with V and J called. These copies leave out some clones; in studies compared against another copy, an unresolved V gene accounts for under half, and the cause of the remainder is not known. V, J and clone size derive from that table, while D and trimming were established from the DNA sequence. Present in this sample are 100,000 or so clones, about 92% of which were seen just once. The top ten clones comprise 2% of the sample.

The TCR originated in a human donor with classical Hodgkin lymphoma. The sequences come from peripheral blood mononuclear cells (PBMCs), collected before the fourth cycle of nivolumab. The V and J genes are TRBV6-5 and TRBJ2-7; the D gene is not confidently resolved. The bases are TGTGCCAGCGAGACACCCGGTTCCTACGAGCAGTACTTC. It encodes CASETPGSYEQYF.